These 5 T cell receptor beta chains came from one sample sequenced in a study of beta chain features in type 1 diabetes. Isolated RNA was reverse transcribed in full, so expressed TCRB transcripts were sequenced. Generated by immunoSEQ multiplex PCR, the TCRdb table keeps only in-frame clones and is missing some. The profile shows 350,000 or so clones, less than 20% of them singletons. The sequencing sample was made of naive CD4+ T cells from blood. These receptors all stem from a woman aged 18-30 years in good health.

This clone showed up just a few times. The V call is TRBV4-1, the J call TRBJ1-2, with TRBD1 identical over 9 bases. The CDR3 has 16 amino acids. Germline assignment: CDR1 MGHRA and CDR2 YSYEKL. The V and J ends lost 4 bases and 4 bases, in that order; junction bases with no gene match: 10. The CDR3 reads CASSRYGLDRGYGYTF. The DNA for the CDR3 is TGCGCCAGCAGCCGCTACGGTCTGGACAGGGGCTATGGCTACACCTTC.

The V gene is TRBV6-5, the J gene TRBJ2-7; TRBD1 matches 9 bases. Germline-derived CDR1 and CDR2 are MNHEY and SVGAGI. Trimming cost V 3 bases and J 3 bases; bases outside gene matches: 6. The CDR3 totals 15 residues. CDR3 coding DNA: TGTGCCAGCAGTTATTCCGGGACAGGGCTCTACGAGCAGTACTTC. This gives the protein CASSYSGTGLYEQYF.

This clone has just a few counts. The chain uses TRBV7-2 and TRBJ1-2; D uncertain. Trimming left V 4 bases short and J 4 bases short, with 16 bases between. CDR3 length equals 15 residues. Germline values: CDR1 SGHTA, CDR2 FQGNSA. CDR3 in DNA: TGTGCCAGCAGCTCCAGTGCGGGTCGGGCCTATGGCTACACCTTC. Translating it yields CASSSSAGRAYGYTF.

The chain couples TRBV6-1 to TRBJ2-2; the match to TRBD2 covers 11 bases. CDR3 length: 15 amino acids. The trim removed 9 bases at V and 6 bases at J, leaving 9 bases unmatched. CDR1 is MNHNS, CDR2 SASEGT, per germline. In nucleotides, the CDR3 is TGTGCCAGTATCCTTAGCGGGGGGGTTTCCGGGGAGCTGTTTTTT. It translates to CASILSGGVSGELFF.

In its sample, this clone was seen a few times. The gene calls are TRBV5-1 and TRBJ2-5, with 7 bases that match TRBD1. The CDR3 covers 14 residues. J lost 5 bases, V lost 0 bases, and 4 bases had no gene match. In germline, CDR1 is SGHRS, CDR2 YFSETQ. The chain's CDR3 is CASSLATGVETQYF. The CDR3 DNA reads as TGCGCCAGCAGCTTGGCCACAGGGGTGGAGACCCAGTACTTC. Combining the CDR3 with reference TRBV5-1 and TRBJ2-5 gives the whole variable domain KAGVTQTPRYLIKTRGQQVTLSCSPISGHRSVSWYQQTPGQGLQFLFEYFSETQRNKGNFPGRFSGRQFSNSRSEMNVSTLELGDSALYLCASSLATGVETQYFGPGTRLLVL.